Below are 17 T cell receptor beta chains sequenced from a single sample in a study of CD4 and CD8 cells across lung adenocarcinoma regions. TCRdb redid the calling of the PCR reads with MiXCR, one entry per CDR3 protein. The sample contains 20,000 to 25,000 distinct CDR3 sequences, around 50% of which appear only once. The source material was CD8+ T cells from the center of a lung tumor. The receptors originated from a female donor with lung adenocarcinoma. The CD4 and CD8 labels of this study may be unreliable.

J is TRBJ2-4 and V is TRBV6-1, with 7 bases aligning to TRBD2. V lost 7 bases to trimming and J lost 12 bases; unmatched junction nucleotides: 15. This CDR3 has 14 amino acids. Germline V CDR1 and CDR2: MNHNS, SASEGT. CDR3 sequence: CASKGGGDGKTQYF. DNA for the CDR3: TGTGCCAGCAAGGGCGGGGGAGACGGAAAGACTCAGTACTTC.

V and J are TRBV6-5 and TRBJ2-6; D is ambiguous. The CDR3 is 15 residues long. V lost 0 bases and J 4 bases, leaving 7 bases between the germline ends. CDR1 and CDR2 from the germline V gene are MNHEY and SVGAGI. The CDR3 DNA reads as TGTGCCAGCAGTTACTCGGCCCGCGGGGCCAACGTCCTGACTTTC. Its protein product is CASSYSARGANVLTF.

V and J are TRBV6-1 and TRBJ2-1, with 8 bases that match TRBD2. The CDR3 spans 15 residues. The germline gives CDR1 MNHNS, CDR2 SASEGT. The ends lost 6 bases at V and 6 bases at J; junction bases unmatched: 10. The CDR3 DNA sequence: TGTGCCAGCAGCTTTGGAGCGGGAGCATCCAATGAGCAGTTCTTC. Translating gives CASSFGAGASNEQFF.

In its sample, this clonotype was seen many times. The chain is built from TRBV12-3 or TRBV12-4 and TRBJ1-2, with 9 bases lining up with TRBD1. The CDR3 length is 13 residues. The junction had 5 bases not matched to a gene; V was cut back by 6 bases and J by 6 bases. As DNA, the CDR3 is TGTGCCAGCAGGGCACAGGGGGCTCATGGCTACACCTTC. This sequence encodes CASRAQGAHGYTF.

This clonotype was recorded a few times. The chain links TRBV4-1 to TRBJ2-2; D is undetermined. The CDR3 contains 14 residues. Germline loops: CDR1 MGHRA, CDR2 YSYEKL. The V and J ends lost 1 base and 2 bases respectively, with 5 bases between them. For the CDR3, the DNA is TGCGCCAGCAGCCAAGTAGAAAACACCGGGGAGCTGTTTTTT. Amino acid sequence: CASSQVENTGELFF.

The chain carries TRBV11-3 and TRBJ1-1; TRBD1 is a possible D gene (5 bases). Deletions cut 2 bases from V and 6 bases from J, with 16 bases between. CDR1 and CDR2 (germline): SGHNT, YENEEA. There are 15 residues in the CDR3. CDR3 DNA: TGTGCCAGCAGCTTAAAAGGGGTAAACCCAGCTGAAGCTTTCTTT. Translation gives CASSLKGVNPAEAFF.

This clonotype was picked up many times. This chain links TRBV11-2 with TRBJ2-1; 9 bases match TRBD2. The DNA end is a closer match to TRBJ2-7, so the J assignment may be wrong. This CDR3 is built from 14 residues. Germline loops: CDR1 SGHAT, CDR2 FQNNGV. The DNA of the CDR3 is TGTGCCAGCAGGGCGGCTAGCGGGACCTACGAGCAGTACTTC. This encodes CASRAASGTYEQYF.

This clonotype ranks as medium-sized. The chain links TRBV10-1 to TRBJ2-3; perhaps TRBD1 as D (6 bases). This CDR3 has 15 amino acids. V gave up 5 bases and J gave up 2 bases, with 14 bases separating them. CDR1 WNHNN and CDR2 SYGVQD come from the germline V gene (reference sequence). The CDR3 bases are TGCGCCAGCAGTCCAGGGTGGGGGCACACAGATACGCAGTATTTT. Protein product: CASSPGWGHTDTQYF.

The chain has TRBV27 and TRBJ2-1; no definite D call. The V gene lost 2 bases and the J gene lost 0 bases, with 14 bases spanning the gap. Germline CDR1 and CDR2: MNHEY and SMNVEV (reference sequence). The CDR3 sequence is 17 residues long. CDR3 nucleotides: TGTGCCAGCAGTTTAAGGGCTAGACTTGGCTCCTACAATGAGCAGTTCTTC. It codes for CASSLRARLGSYNEQFF.

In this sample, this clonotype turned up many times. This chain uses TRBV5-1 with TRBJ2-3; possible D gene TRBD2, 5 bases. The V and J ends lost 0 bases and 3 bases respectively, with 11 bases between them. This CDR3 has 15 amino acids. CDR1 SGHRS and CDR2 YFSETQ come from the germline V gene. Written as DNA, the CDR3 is TGCGCCAGCAGCTTGGTTCCGGGGAAGACAGATACGCAGTATTTT. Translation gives CASSLVPGKTDTQYF.

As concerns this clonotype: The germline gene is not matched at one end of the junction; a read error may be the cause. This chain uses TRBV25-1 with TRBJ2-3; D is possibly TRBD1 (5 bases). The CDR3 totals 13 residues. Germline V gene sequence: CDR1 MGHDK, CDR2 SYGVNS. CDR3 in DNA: TGTGCCAGGGGGCAAAGAGCCACAGATACGCAGTACTTT. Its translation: CARGQRATDTQYF.

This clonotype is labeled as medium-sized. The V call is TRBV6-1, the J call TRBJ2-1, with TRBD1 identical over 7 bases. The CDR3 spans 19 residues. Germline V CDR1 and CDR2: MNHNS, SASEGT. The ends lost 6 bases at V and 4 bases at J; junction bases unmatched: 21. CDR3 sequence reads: CASRPGQALPSVAYNEQFF. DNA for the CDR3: TGTGCCAGCAGGCCAGGACAGGCACTACCTTCCGTGGCTTACAATGAGCAGTTCTTC.

The CDR3 reads CAGGLGGTDTDTQYF. The CDR3 DNA reads as TGTGCCGGGGGTTTAGGGGGCACCGACACAGATACGCAGTACTTC. V gene TRBV28 combines with J gene TRBJ2-3; 7 positions agree with TRBD1. TRBJ2-7 matches the DNA end more closely, so the J call is doubtful. Germline V lookup: CDR1 MDHEN, CDR2 SYDVKM. CDR3 size: 15 residues.

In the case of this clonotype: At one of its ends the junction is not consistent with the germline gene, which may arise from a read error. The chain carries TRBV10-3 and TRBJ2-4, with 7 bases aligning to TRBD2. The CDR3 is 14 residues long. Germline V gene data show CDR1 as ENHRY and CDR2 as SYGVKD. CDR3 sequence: CATKGAGEGNTQYF. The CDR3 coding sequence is TGTGCCACCAAGGGCGCGGGAGAGGGAAACACTCAGTACTTC.

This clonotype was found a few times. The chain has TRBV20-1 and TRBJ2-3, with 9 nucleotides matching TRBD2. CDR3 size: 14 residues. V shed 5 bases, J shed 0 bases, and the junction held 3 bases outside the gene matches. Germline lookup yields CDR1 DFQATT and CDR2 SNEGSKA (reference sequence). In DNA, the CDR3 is TGCAGTGCTCAAGCGGGAGGAAGCACAGATACGCAGTATTTT. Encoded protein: CSAQAGGSTDTQYF.

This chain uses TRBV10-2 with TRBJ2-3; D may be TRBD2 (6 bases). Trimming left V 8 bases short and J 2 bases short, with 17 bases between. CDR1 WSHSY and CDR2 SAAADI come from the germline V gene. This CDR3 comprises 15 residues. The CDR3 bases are TGCGCCAGCGGTACCGCGGGACGGGACACAGATACGCAGTATTTT. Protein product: CASGTAGRDTDTQYF.

CDR3 sequence: CASSLEAGGSYNEQFF. The CDR3 region has the DNA TGTGCCAGCAGCTTGGAAGCGGGAGGCTCCTACAATGAGCAGTTCTTC. V usage is TRBV5-6 and J usage is TRBJ2-1; 9 bases align to TRBD2. V lost 0 bases and J lost 0; bases outside the gene matches: 1. Germline V lookup: CDR1 SGHDT, CDR2 YYEEEE. This CDR3 comprises 16 residues.